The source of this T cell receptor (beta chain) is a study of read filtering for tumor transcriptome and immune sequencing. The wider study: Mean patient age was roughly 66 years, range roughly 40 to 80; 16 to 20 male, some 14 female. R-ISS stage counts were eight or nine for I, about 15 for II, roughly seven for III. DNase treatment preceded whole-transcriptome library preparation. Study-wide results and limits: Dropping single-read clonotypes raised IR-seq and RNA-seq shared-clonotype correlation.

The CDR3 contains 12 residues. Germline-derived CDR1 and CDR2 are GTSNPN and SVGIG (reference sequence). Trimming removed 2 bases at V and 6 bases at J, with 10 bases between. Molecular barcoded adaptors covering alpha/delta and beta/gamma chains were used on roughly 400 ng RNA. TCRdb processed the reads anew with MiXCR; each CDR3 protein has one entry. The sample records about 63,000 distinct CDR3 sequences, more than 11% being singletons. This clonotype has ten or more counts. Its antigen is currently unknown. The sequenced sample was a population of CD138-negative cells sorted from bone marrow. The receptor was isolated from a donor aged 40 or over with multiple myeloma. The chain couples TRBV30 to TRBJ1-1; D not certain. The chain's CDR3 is CAWSPVVPEAFF. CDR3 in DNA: TGTGCCTGGAGTCCGGTTGTCCCTGAAGCTTTCTTT. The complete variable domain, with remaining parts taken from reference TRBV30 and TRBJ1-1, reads SQTIHQWPATLVQPVGSPLSLECTVEGTSNPNLYWYRQAAGRGLQLLFYSVGIGQISSEVPQNLSASRPQDRQFILSSKKLLLSDSGFYLCAWSPVVPEAFFGQGTRLTVV.